A single sample gave rise to the 8 T cell receptor beta chains below, sequenced in a study of blood T cell repertoires in COVID-19. TCRdb keeps only in-frame clones here, not all; method: immunoSEQ multiplex PCR. The table shows some 110,000 clones, with 70% to 80% occurring only once. Material: peripheral blood. Receptor source: a middle-aged man with acute or convalescent COVID-19.

This clone has more than one count but fewer than ten. The rearrangement links TRBV6-6 to TRBJ1-2, with D possibly being TRBD1 (5 bases). The CDR3 extends over 12 amino acids. Trimming cost V 4 bases and J 8 bases, with 11 bases left between them. From germline, CDR1 is MNHNY and CDR2 SVGAGI (reference sequence). The CDR3 coding sequence is TGTGCCAGCAGTTCCAGGGTGTTGGGCTACACCTTC. The encoded protein is CASSSRVLGYTF.

This rearrangement joins TRBV7-3 to TRBJ2-2; 7 bases agree with TRBD2. CDR1 is SGHTA and CDR2 is FQGTGA in the germline V gene. The CDR3 sequence is 15 residues long. V gave up 3 bases and J gave up 4 bases; unmatched junction bases: 5. The CDR3 sequence: CASSFGGGGTGELFF. The CDR3 nucleotides read TGTGCCAGCAGCTTTGGCGGGGGTGGCACCGGGGAGCTGTTTTTT.

The chain employs TRBV6-6 and TRBJ2-1; perhaps TRBD2 as D (7 bases). Between the trimmed V and J ends, which lost 6 bases and 4 bases, there was a span of 13 bases. There are 14 residues in the CDR3. The germline gives CDR1 MNHNY, CDR2 SVGAGI (reference sequence). CDR3 protein: CASSLGGQYNEQFF. Here the CDR3 DNA reads TGTGCCAGCAGCCTCGGGGGGCAATACAATGAGCAGTTCTTC.

The genes are TRBV28 and TRBJ1-1; 7 bases line up with TRBD1. The CDR3 covers 13 residues. The germline CDR1 and CDR2 sequences are MDHEN and SYDVKM. J lost 3 bases, V lost 9 bases, and 7 bases had no gene match. CDR3 sequence (DNA): TGTGCCAGTAGGGTAACAGGGGACACTGAAGCTTTCTTT. Protein product: CASRVTGDTEAFF.

This clone was picked up a small number of times. CDR3 DNA sequence: TGTGCCTGGAGTACCTGGGACAGGCATGGAGAAAAACTGTTTTTT. It specifies CAWSTWDRHGEKLFF. The chain links TRBV30 to TRBJ1-4, with 8 bases aligning to TRBD1. This CDR3 has 15 amino acids. The V gene's germline CDR1 is GTSNPN and CDR2 SVGIG (reference sequence). V dropped 2 bases and J dropped 8; count of bases not matched to a gene: 10.

The chain has TRBV6-5 and TRBJ1-3; no firm D call. The V gene's germline CDR1 is MNHEY and CDR2 SVGAGI. The CDR3 is 15 residues long. V dropped 8 bases and J dropped 0 bases, with 14 bases sitting between them. This CDR3 reads CASVSSTDSGNTIYF. Here the CDR3 DNA reads TGTGCCAGCGTTTCGAGCACAGACTCTGGAAACACCATATATTTT.

V and J are TRBV15 and TRBJ1-6, with no clear D. The V and J ends lost 9 bases and 7 bases respectively, with 13 bases between them. Germline-derived CDR1 and CDR2 are LNHNV and YYDKDF (reference sequence). This CDR3 is 13 amino acids long. This CDR3 is CATSPERNSPLHF. Here the CDR3 DNA reads TGTGCCACGAGTCCTGAGAGGAATTCACCCCTCCACTTT.

The V gene is TRBV7-8, the J gene TRBJ1-1; D gene uncertain. CDR1 is SGHVS, CDR2 FQNEAQ, per germline. CDR3 size: 14 residues. V was clipped by 1 base and J by 0 bases, with 6 bases between them. The CDR3 region is CASSLGEVNTEAFF. The DNA for the CDR3 is TGTGCCAGCAGCTTAGGGGAGGTGAACACTGAAGCTTTCTTT. Full variable domain (remainder filled in from reference TRBV7-8 and TRBJ1-1): GAGVSQSPRYKVAKRGQDVALRCDPISGHVSLFWYQQALGQGPEFLTYFQNEAQLDKSGLPSDRFFAERPEGSVSTLKIQRTQQEDSAVYLCASSLGEVNTEAFFGQGTRLTVV.